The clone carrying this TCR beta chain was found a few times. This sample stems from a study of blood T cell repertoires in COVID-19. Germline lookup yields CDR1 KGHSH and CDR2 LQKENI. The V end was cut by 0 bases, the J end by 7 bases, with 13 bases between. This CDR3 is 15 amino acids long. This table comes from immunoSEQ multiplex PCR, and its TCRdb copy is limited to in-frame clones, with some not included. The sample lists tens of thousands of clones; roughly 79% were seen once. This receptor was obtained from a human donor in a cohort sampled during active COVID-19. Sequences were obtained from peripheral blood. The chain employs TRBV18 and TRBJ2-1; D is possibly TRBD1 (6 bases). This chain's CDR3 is CASSPPGHWGNEQFF. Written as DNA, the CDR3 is TGTGCCAGCTCACCACCGGGACACTGGGGGAATGAGCAGTTCTTC.